Listed here are 3 T cell receptor beta chains from one sample, sequenced in a study of PD-1 blockade in classical Hodgkin lymphoma (dated by TCRdb to the early 2020s). The time point tag for this specimen amounts to: cycle 4 day 1 (C4D1), after less than 7 weeks of nivolumab. Every trial patient had relapsed following autologous stem cell transplantation, and prior brentuximab vedotin exposure was what differed among cohorts A, B and C. Libraries were made using the immunoSEQ multiplex PCR assay. The source is immuneACCESS, and TCRdb retained only in-frame sequences with V and J called. Part of the clones is not carried over; for the studies checked, unresolved V genes explain less than half of this, and the remainder is unexplained. In this sample the table shows under 35,000 clones, around three quarters of which occur a single time. Of the sample, about 3.8% is held by the ten largest clones.

The sequencing used peripheral blood mononuclear cells (PBMCs), collected before the fourth cycle of nivolumab. The receptors stem from a human donor with classical Hodgkin lymphoma.

The V call is TRBV28, the J call TRBJ2-2; D is unresolved. The CDR3 contains 11 residues. CDR1 MDHEN and CDR2 SYDVKM come from the germline V gene. Trimming cost V 3 bases and J 6 bases, with 2 bases left between them. The CDR3 nucleotides are TGTGCCAGCAGTTTGCCCGGGGAGCTGTTTTTT. This codes for CASSLPGELFF.

V usage is TRBV7-6 and J usage is TRBJ1-3, with D possibly matching TRBD1 (5 bases). From germline, CDR1 is SGHVS and CDR2 FNYEAQ. V was cut by 1 base and J by 4 bases, with 11 bases left in between. The CDR3 has 15 residues. The chain's CDR3 is CASSLDQGPGNTIYF. The DNA of the CDR3 is TGTGCCAGCAGCTTAGATCAGGGTCCGGGAAACACCATATATTTT.

J is TRBJ2-1 and V is TRBV11-2; the D is unclear. The germline V gene encodes CDR1 SGHAT and CDR2 FQNNGV. This CDR3 has 15 amino acids. Trimming cost V 5 bases and J 2 bases, with 13 bases left between them. CDR3 loop: CASSPLGQAYNEQFF. The CDR3 region has the DNA TGTGCCAGCAGCCCTCTGGGCCAGGCCTACAATGAGCAGTTCTTC.